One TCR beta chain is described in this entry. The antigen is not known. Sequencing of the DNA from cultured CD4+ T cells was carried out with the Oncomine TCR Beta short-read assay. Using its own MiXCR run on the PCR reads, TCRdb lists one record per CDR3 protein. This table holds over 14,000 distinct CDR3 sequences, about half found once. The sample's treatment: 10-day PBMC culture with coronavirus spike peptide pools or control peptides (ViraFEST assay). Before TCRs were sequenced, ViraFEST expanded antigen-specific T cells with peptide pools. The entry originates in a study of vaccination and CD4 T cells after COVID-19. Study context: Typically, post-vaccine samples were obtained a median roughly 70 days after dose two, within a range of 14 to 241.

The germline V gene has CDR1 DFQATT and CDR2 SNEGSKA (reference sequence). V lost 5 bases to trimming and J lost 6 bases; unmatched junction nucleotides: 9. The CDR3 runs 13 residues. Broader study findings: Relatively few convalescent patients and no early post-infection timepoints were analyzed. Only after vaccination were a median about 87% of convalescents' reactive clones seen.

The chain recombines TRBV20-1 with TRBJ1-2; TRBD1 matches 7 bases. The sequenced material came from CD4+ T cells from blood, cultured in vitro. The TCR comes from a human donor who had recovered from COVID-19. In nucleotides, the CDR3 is TGCAGTGCTCCCCGCCTTGACAGGGATGGCTACACCTTC. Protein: CSAPRLDRDGYTF.